This T cell receptor beta chain emerged from a study of T cell responses to AZD1222 COVID-19 vaccine. In regard to this clone: The antigen is not known.

Clones were sequenced by immunoSEQ multiplex PCR, and TCRdb holds only the in-frame ones, with some missing. Of about 46,000 clones listed, approximately 90% are singletons. Study-level results: Clonal diversity may have been underestimated in mostly white British donors. Among vaccine-associated CD4 TCRs, coverage spanned spike, with dominance at 160-218 and 743-854. At study baseline, merely more than 5 AZD1222 recipients were seropositive.

CDR3 size: 14 residues. CDR1 is SNHLY and CDR2 is FYNNEI in the germline V gene. Trimming cost V 5 bases and J 9 bases, with 17 bases left between them. This sample comprised peripheral blood, obtained 28 days after the second AZD1222 dose. The chain couples TRBV2 to TRBJ1-5, with TRBD1 as a possible D gene (6 bases). The source is an adult who received the AZD1222 COVID-19 vaccine. The CDR3: CASSSDREGGPQHF. CDR3 nucleotides: TGTGCCAGCAGTTCGGACAGAGAAGGCGGGCCCCAGCATTTT.